This record looks at one T cell receptor beta chain sequence and its context. Frequency classes this clonotype as medium-sized (0.01 to 0.1%); no count is given. Its recognized antigen is unknown. Density gradient separation was used to isolate peripheral blood mononuclear cells from buffy coats of healthy donors. Negative magnetic separation using EasySep or MojoSort CD8+ T cell isolation kits was how the study enriched total CD8+ T cells. For each subset, total RNA was extracted using an RNeasy Mini Kit from duplicate vials of some 140,000 sorted CD8+ T cells. PBMCs were used either fresh or after being cryopreserved in fetal bovine serum containing roughly 10% DMSO. Fluorescence-activated cell sorting on a FACSAria III was used to sort CD8+ T cell subsets to purity. This record comes from a study of human CD8 memory T cell subsets (dated by TCRdb to 2018 to 2020). Looking at the study overall: TCRbeta repertoires of stem-like (TSTEM), progenitor exhausted-like (TPEX) and effector memory CD8+ T cell subsets were compared to assess their clonal relationships. TCRbeta repertoires were obtained from about six donors, each contributing TSTEM, TPEX and effector memory subsets. Beyond this particular receptor, the publication reports: Normalized Shannon-Wiener diversity was similarly high in the TSTEM and TPEX subsets, while the effector memory subsets were comparatively less diverse. Sequencing was limited to TCRbeta chains, and the repertoire comparisons were based on about six donors analyzed with paired t-tests and Bonferroni correction. Greater repertoire diversity in TSTEM than in TPEX subsets was suggested by Chao1 estimates, potentially reflecting a broader range of specificities. The stem-like TSTEM and TPEX subsets each shared clonotypes with effector memory cells, but the TSTEM and TPEX repertoires had minimal overlap with each other, suggesting distinct antigen spectra.

From the cysteine up to the phenylalanine, the CDR3 has a length of 18 residues. The record lacks a DNA sequence. Looking up the germline V gene yields CDR1 ENHRY and CDR2 SYGVKD. A Human TCR Profiling Kit was used to prepare UMI-labeled 5' RACE TCRbeta libraries. Every TCRbeta library was prepared in parallel with an identical number of PCR cycles. Processing in the source paper ran as follows. The number of functional CDR3beta clonotypes in each TCRbeta library ranged from about 2,800 to 20,000. UMI extraction and consensus assembly used MIGEC 1.2.9, requiring at least three reads per UMI. MiXCR 3.0.3 was used to extract in-frame CDR3beta repertoires. Each sample was downsampled to 42,000 randomly selected UMIs before diversity metrics were calculated in VDJtools 1.2.1. Repertoire overlap metrics D, R and F2 were calculated in VDJtools for the top 3,000 clones of each sample pair. TCRdb reprocessed the reads and lists each CDR3 protein sequence as a single entry, with no DNA. TCRdb assigned the V and J calls; the authors' analysis was not used. The table for this sample shows around 7,500 distinct CDR3 sequences. The leading ten clones occupy 21% of the sample.

The sequenced sample consisted of CD8+ T cells from PBMCs. The chain links TRBV10-3 with TRBJ2-1. The clonotype was recovered from a human donor in good health. CDR3 region: CAISESILLRESYNEQFF.